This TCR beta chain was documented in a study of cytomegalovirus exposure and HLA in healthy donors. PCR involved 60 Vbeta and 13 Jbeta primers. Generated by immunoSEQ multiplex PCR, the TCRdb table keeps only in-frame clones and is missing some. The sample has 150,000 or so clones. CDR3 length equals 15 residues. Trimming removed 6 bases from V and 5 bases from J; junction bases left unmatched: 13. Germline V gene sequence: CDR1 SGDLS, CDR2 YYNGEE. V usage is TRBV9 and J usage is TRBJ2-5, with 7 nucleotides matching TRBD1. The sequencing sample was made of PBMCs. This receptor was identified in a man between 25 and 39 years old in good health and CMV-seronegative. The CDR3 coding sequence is TGTGCCAGCACCTCTACAGGGGCGAGAAGCGAGACCCAGTACTTC. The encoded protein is CASTSTGARSETQYF.